Listed here are 16 T cell receptor beta chains from one sample, sequenced in a study of Ad26.COV2.S vaccination and SARS-CoV-2 variants. Treatment of the sample: about 20 received Ad26.COV2.S at low or high dose, single or two shots; roughly five received placebo; per-sample allocation not given. Sampling took place 63 days after the first vaccine or placebo injection. Assay used: immunoSEQ multiplex PCR; TCRdb lists only in-frame clones, some missing. This sample has roughly 350,000 clones, with around 88% found just once. The sample was peripheral blood, taken in a trial of Ad26.COV2.S vaccine versus placebo. These receptors came from a person between 18 and 59 years old who received the Ad26.COV2.S COVID-19 vaccine or a placebo.

This clone has only one observation. The chain is built from TRBV28 and TRBJ1-2; 9 bases are a match to TRBD1. The CDR3 totals 16 residues. V was pared by 4 bases and J by 4 bases, with 10 bases of the junction left unmatched. Germline V gives CDR1 MDHEN, CDR2 SYDVKM. The CDR3 sequence is CASSSPGGDRAYGYTF. CDR3 nucleotide sequence: TGTGCCAGCAGTTCTCCGGGGGGGGACAGGGCCTATGGCTACACCTTC.

In its sample, this clone was seen many times. The chain recombines TRBV2 with TRBJ1-1; TRBD1 is a possible D gene (5 bases). The CDR3 has 14 residues. V lost 7 bases and J lost 5, with 17 bases in between. Germline values: CDR1 SNHLY, CDR2 FYNNEI. The DNA of the CDR3 is TGTGCCAGCATTCCATGGGACCGGGGAACTGAAGCTTTCTTT. Its protein is CASIPWDRGTEAFF.

CDR3: CAISASRDRLLYEQYF. In nucleotides, the CDR3 is TGTGCCATCAGTGCAAGCCGGGACAGGCTTCTCTACGAGCAGTACTTC. V and J are TRBV10-3 and TRBJ2-7; 8 bases fit TRBD1. The CDR3 spans 16 residues. With V trimmed by 4 bases and J by 3 bases, 11 bases remained unmatched. Looked up from germline, CDR1 is ENHRY and CDR2 is SYGVKD.

Comments on this clone: A read error may account for a junction end that differs from germline. This chain links TRBV7-7 with TRBJ2-2; D might be TRBD1 (6 bases). This CDR3 is 15 amino acids long. Germline V gene data show CDR1 as SSHAT and CDR2 as FNYEAQ (reference sequence). CDR3 nucleotide sequence: TGTGCTAGCAGTCCAGGGGACGCGGGCACCGGGGAGCTGTTTTTT. This gives the protein CASSPGDAGTGELFF.

In its sample, this clone was seen a few times. This sequence joins TRBV27 and TRBJ2-2, with 7 bases identical to TRBD1. The CDR3 covers 17 residues. Trimming removed 5 bases from V and 4 bases from J; junction bases left unmatched: 13. CDR1 MNHEY and CDR2 SMNVEV come from the germline V gene (reference sequence). CDR3 in amino acids: CASSTNRDRVVTGELFF. The DNA of the CDR3 is TGTGCCAGCAGTACAAACCGCGACAGGGTTGTCACCGGGGAGCTGTTTTTT.

The rearrangement joins TRBV30 to TRBJ2-4; 8 bases are a match to TRBD2. The CDR3 is made up of 13 amino acids. Germline assignment: CDR1 GTSNPN and CDR2 SVGIG (reference sequence). J was trimmed by 7 bases and V by 2 bases; bases with no gene match: 4. As DNA, the CDR3 is TGTGCCTGGAGTCGGACTAGCCGGAACATTCAGTACTTC. As protein: CAWSRTSRNIQYF. The full variable domain, with the rest looked up from reference TRBV30 and TRBJ2-4, is SQTIHQWPATLVQPVGSPLSLECTVEGTSNPNLYWYRQAAGRGLQLLFYSVGIGQISSEVPQNLSASRPQDRQFILSSKKLLLSDSGFYLCAWSRTSRNIQYFGAGTRLSVL.

V and J are TRBV5-1 and TRBJ1-1; 11 nucleotides line up with TRBD1. V trimming: 3 bases; J trimming: 4 bases; junction bases outside the gene matches: 5. Per germline, CDR1 SGHRS and CDR2 YFSETQ. The CDR3 spans 15 residues. In DNA, the CDR3 is TGCGCCAGCAGCTCCGGGACAGGGGGGTCCACTGAAGCTTTCTTT. Residues: CASSSGTGGSTEAFF.

The V and J genes are TRBV4-2 and TRBJ1-2; D unclear. V lost 0 bases, J lost 5 bases, and 16 bases lay in between. The CDR3 has 16 amino acids. From germline, CDR1 is LGHNA and CDR2 YNFKEQ. The chain's CDR3 is CASSQDSLPGRYGYTF. Written as DNA, the CDR3 is TGTGCCAGCAGCCAAGACTCACTCCCTGGAAGGTATGGCTACACCTTC.

The rearrangement uses TRBV4-1 and TRBJ2-7; D may be TRBD2 (5 bases). Trimming took off 0 bases at V and 2 bases at J, with 14 bases between the two ends. From germline, CDR1 is MGHRA and CDR2 YSYEKL. The CDR3 loop spans 16 amino acids. CDR3 in DNA: TGCGCCAGCAGCCAAGAAGGTCGGCGGGCCCCCTACGAGCAGTACTTC. Translation gives CASSQEGRRAPYEQYF.

This sequence joins TRBV6-2 or TRBV6-3 and TRBJ2-3, with D perhaps given as TRBD1 or TRBD2 (5 bases each). CDR1 is MNHEY, CDR2 SVGEGT, per germline. There are 15 residues in the CDR3. With 6 bases removed from V and 0 bases from J, the gap between germline ends came to 13 bases. The CDR3 sequence is CASSQAEGSTDTQYF. The CDR3 bases are TGTGCCAGCAGCCAAGCTGAGGGGAGCACAGATACGCAGTATTTT.

J is TRBJ2-3 and V is TRBV5-6, with a weak D call TRBD1 (7 bases). The CDR3 is 16 residues long. V lost 4 bases and J 2 bases, leaving 17 bases between the germline ends. Per germline, CDR1 SGHDT and CDR2 YYEEEE. The DNA for the CDR3 is TGTGCCAGCAGCCCCGCCAGGGGGGCTATCACAGATACGCAGTATTTT. Its translation: CASSPARGAITDTQYF.

The chain recombines TRBV19 with TRBJ2-7; D gene ambiguous. Trimming stripped 5 bases from V and 5 bases from J, with 13 bases between. CDR3 size: 13 residues. Germline values: CDR1 LNHDA, CDR2 SQIVND (reference sequence). The DNA of the CDR3 is TGTGCCAGTAGTGAAGACAACGCGGACGAGCAGTACTTC. This gives the protein CASSEDNADEQYF.

The rearrangement joins TRBV5-1 to TRBJ1-2; no clear D gene. The germline CDR1 and CDR2 sequences are SGHRS and YFSETQ. V was trimmed by 0 bases and J by 3 bases, leaving 9 bases between them. This CDR3 is 14 amino acids long. The CDR3 loop reads CASSLADRYYGYTF. CDR3 bases: TGCGCCAGCAGCTTGGCTGACCGATACTATGGCTACACCTTC.

The V gene is TRBV6-5, the J gene TRBJ2-7, with 8 nucleotides matching TRBD2. CDR3 length: 12 amino acids. The ends lost 6 bases at V and 3 bases at J; junction bases unmatched: 1. Germline V lookup: CDR1 MNHEY, CDR2 SVGAGI. This chain's CDR3 is CASRSGSYEQYF. CDR3 nucleotide sequence: TGTGCCAGCAGGAGCGGGAGCTACGAGCAGTACTTC.

The V gene is TRBV2, the J gene TRBJ1-6, with D maybe TRBD1 (6 bases). Trimming removed 4 bases at V and 4 bases at J, with 11 bases between. Germline V gene lookup returns CDR1 SNHLY and CDR2 FYNNEI. This CDR3 region has 15 residues. The CDR3 bases are TGTGCCAGCAGTGGGACACAGGGTTATAATTCACCCCTCCACTTT. Residues: CASSGTQGYNSPLHF. Together with reference TRBV2 and TRBJ1-6, the CDR3 gives the full variable domain: EPEVTQTPSHQVTQMGQEVILRCVPISNHLYFYWYRQILGQKVEFLVSFYNNEISEKSEIFDDQFSVERPDGSNFTLKIRSTKLEDSAMYFCASSGTQGYNSPLHFGNGTRLTVT.

The J gene is TRBJ2-7, the V gene TRBV15; 7 bases agree with TRBD1. The germline V gene has CDR1 LNHNV and CDR2 YYDKDF (reference sequence). The trim removed 3 bases at V and 0 bases at J, leaving 2 bases unmatched. This CDR3 region has 14 residues. DNA of the CDR3: TGTGCCACCAGCAGGGACAGGACCTCCTACGAGCAGTACTTC. Translating gives CATSRDRTSYEQYF.